Listed below are T cell receptor beta chains from one sample, sequenced in a study of blood T cell repertoires in COVID-19. Produced via immunoSEQ multiplex PCR; TCRdb's table is partial and in-frame only. The sample lists under 300,000 clones; approximately 86% were seen once. The source material was PBMCs or T cells enriched from blood (not recorded which). These receptors all stem from a woman aged 25 to 39 with acute COVID-19. Both conserved end residues are part of each CDR3. Fields, in order: clone size, V gene, J gene, CDR3 protein. Rows may omit the clone size; those that give it use once, few, many or a size class.

>-|TRBV28|TRBJ2-7
CASSLPRGGTYEQYF
>-|TRBV18|TRBJ1-1
CASSPFPTGTTEAFF
>-|TRBV19|TRBJ2-7
CATKRGPGYEQYF
>-|TRBV28|TRBJ1-5
CASSWRAPAGQPQHF
>-|TRBV4-1|TRBJ2-1
CASSQSQGASHEQFF
>-|TRBV5-5|TRBJ2-7
CASSLDRGTYEQYF
>-|TRBV25-1|TRBJ2-3
CASSPPGVSDTQYF
>once|TRBV7-3|TRBJ2-1
CASSFQQGSYNEQFF
>-|TRBV27|TRBJ1-1
CASRWQRNTEAFF
>-|TRBV28|TRBJ1-6
CASSTGQSKNSPLHF
>-|TRBV18|TRBJ2-7
CASSGAGVPYEQYF
>-|TRBV5-6|TRBJ2-1
CASSSFTSGAGNEQFF
>once|TRBV14|TRBJ1-4
CASSQESTPINEKLFF
>-|TRBV7-6|TRBJ2-1
CASSSDGGGDGNEQFF
>-|TRBV29-1|TRBJ1-2
CSVEDPDGGYGYTF
>-|TRBV11-1|TRBJ1-1
CASSLAAPRWQGGTEAFF
>-|TRBV18|TRBJ1-2
CASSLGTGVNYGYTF
>-|TRBV15|TRBJ1-2
CATSRPDRGNYGYTF
>-|TRBV2|TRBJ1-2
CASRGQGSRLYGYTF
>few|TRBV6-1|TRBJ1-5
CASSGYGQSSVNSNQPQHF
>-|TRBV9|TRBJ2-2
CASSVGGLAGGSAGELFF
>-|TRBV12-3/TRBV12-4|TRBJ2-7
CASSRLAGGPKNF
>-|TRBV28|TRBJ2-7
CASREIGYEQYF
>-|TRBV9|TRBJ1-1
CASSVGQGVLETEAFF
>-|TRBV11-2|TRBJ1-5
CASSATHGRQPQHF
>-|TRBV29-1|TRBJ2-1
CSVESPRPTSSYNEQFF
>-|TRBV4-1|TRBJ1-6
CASSRIRDRDNSPLHF
>few|TRBV5-6|TRBJ2-7
CASSLVSGTGLEQYF
>once|TRBV7-2|TRBJ1-2
CASSFTGDYGYTF
>-|TRBV5-1|TRBJ1-2
CASSSTVNYGYTF
>-|TRBV5-4|TRBJ2-7
CASSPGLAQKVREQYF
>few|TRBV4-3|TRBJ1-1
CASSQEWGGGTEAFF
>few|TRBV28|TRBJ1-5
CASSLRRLDQPQHF
>-|TRBV6-1|TRBJ2-7
CASSESVGQASYEQYF
>-|TRBV27|TRBJ2-1
CASSPSTGWGNEQFF
>-|TRBV2|TRBJ1-1
CASTEEVLTEAFF
>once|TRBV4-1|TRBJ2-5
CASSLRQEETQYF
>-|TRBV7-9|TRBJ2-7
CATQSGLAGVEQYF
>-|TRBV19|TRBJ1-1
CASSIPGQGYTEAFF
>-|TRBV18|TRBJ1-2
CASSPLGQIGYTF
>-|TRBV9|TRBJ2-7
CASSGGTGLVYEQYF
>-|TRBV11-1|TRBJ2-6
CASSPRAARNVLTF